This T cell receptor (beta chain) came from a study of technical replicates of blood from a handful of donors. V dropped 2 bases and J dropped 1 base, with 11 bases sitting between them. CDR1 and CDR2 from the germline V gene are MNHEY and SVGAGI. The CDR3 length is 15 residues. TCRdb's copy holds only in-frame clones and misses some; the assay was immunoSEQ multiplex PCR. The sample has approximately 70,000 clones, under 98% seen once. The origin of this receptor is a human donor in good health. This chain joins TRBV6-5 and TRBJ2-5, with D tentatively TRBD2 (6 bases). What was sequenced was T cells isolated from PBMCs. The CDR3 region is CASSYGGTGQETQYF. CDR3 in DNA: TGTGCCAGCAGTTACGGCGGGACGGGCCAAGAGACCCAGTACTTC.